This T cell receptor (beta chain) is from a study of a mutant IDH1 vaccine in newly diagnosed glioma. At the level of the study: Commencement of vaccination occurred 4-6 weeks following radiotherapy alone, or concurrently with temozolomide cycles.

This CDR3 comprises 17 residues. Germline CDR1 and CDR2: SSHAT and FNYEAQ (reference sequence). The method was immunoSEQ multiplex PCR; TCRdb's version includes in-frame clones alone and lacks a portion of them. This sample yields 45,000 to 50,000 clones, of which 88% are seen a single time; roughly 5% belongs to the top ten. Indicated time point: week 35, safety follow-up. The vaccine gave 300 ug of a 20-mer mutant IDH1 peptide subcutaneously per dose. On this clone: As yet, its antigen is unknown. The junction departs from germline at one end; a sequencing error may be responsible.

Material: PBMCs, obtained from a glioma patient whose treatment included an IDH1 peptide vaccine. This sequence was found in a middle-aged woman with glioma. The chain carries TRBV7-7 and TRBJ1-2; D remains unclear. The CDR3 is CASSPRVWRGTNYGYTF. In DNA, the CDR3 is TGTGCTAGCAGCCCCCGTGTGTGGCGGGGTACTAACTATGGCTACACCTTC.